A single sample gave rise to the 20 T cell receptor beta chains below, sequenced in a study of blood T cell repertoires in COVID-19. Libraries were prepared by immunoSEQ multiplex PCR; TCRdb keeps only in-frame clonotypes and omits some of them. Of about 140,000 clones listed, over 60% were seen once; the top ten hold approximately 15%. Sequenced material: peripheral blood. The receptor source for this set is a man over 45 with acute or convalescent COVID-19.

The chain links TRBV7-8 to TRBJ1-5, with 9 bases fitting TRBD1. Germline CDR1 reads SGHVS; CDR2 reads FQNEAQ. The CDR3 has 14 amino acids. Trimming at V came to 5 bases and at J to 7 bases, leaving 6 bases not matched to a gene. The CDR3 nucleotides are TGTGCCAGCAGCCAGACAGGGGGGGGCCAGCCCCAGCATTTT. It specifies CASSQTGGGQPQHF.

The chain joins TRBV11-1 to TRBJ2-7; D remains ambiguous. Trimming pared 5 bases from V and 3 bases from J, leaving 11 bases between. CDR1 and CDR2 from the germline V gene are SGHAT and FQDESV (reference sequence). The CDR3 covers 13 residues. CDR3 nucleotides: TGTGCCAGCAGCCCGATGGCCTTCTACGAGCAGTACGTC. Its translation is CASSPMAFYEQYV.

The chain has TRBV28 and TRBJ2-6; 8 bases match TRBD1. This CDR3 spans 16 amino acids. Germline values: CDR1 MDHEN, CDR2 SYDVKM. V trimming: 5 bases; J trimming: 3 bases; junction bases outside the gene matches: 6. The CDR3 region is CASSGRGQGGANVLTF. In DNA form, the CDR3 reads TGTGCCAGCAGTGGCAGGGGGCAAGGTGGGGCCAACGTCCTGACTTTC.

The rearrangement links TRBV5-1 to TRBJ1-2; 9 nucleotides match TRBD1. J gave up 3 bases and V 2 bases, and 8 bases lay outside the gene matches. The CDR3 is made up of 16 amino acids. From germline, CDR1 is SGHRS and CDR2 YFSETQ. CDR3 sequence (DNA): TGCGCCAGCAGCTTCGGGACAGGGTCGTCCCACTATGGCTACACCTTC. This sequence encodes CASSFGTGSSHYGYTF.

This chain connects TRBV5-1 to TRBJ2-2; 10 bases agree with TRBD2. CDR3 size: 15 residues. V trimming: 5 bases; J trimming: 1 base; junction bases outside the gene matches: 2. From germline, CDR1 is SGHRS and CDR2 YFSETQ. The DNA for the CDR3 is TGCGCCAGCAGATCTAGCGGGGGGAACACCGGGGAGCTGTTTTTT. The encoded protein is CASRSSGGNTGELFF.

V and J are TRBV2 and TRBJ1-1; D remains unclear. This CDR3 has 12 amino acids. CDR1 is SNHLY and CDR2 is FYNNEI in the germline V gene. Deletions cut 8 bases from V and 0 bases from J, with 7 bases between. The CDR3 reads CASQQMNTEAFF. CDR3 DNA sequence: TGTGCCAGCCAACAAATGAACACTGAAGCTTTCTTT.

The CDR3 DNA reads TGTGCCACCAGTGACCCAAACAGGGATCATGAGCAGTTCTTC. This translates into CATSDPNRDHEQFF. The rearrangement joins TRBV24-1 to TRBJ2-1; D perhaps matches TRBD1 (6 bases). V was clipped by 4 bases and J by 8 bases, with 14 bases between them. In germline, CDR1 is KGHDR, CDR2 SFDVKD. The CDR3 extends over 14 amino acids.

This sequence joins TRBV5-1 and TRBJ2-5, with D tentatively TRBD1 (5 bases). The V end lost 1 base, the J end lost 1 base, and 17 bases lay between the germline ends. This CDR3 has 17 residues. The germline V gene encodes CDR1 SGHRS and CDR2 YFSETQ. CDR3 DNA sequence: TGCGCCAGCAGCTTGTGGGGTGTAGGGGAAGGCCAAGAGACCCAGTACTTC. This gives the protein CASSLWGVGEGQETQYF. Based on the CDR3 plus reference TRBV5-1 and TRBJ2-5, the full variable domain is KAGVTQTPRYLIKTRGQQVTLSCSPISGHRSVSWYQQTPGQGLQFLFEYFSETQRNKGNFPGRFSGRQFSNSRSEMNVSTLELGDSALYLCASSLWGVGEGQETQYFGPGTRLLVL.

The chain combines TRBV4-1 with TRBJ2-2, with 12 bases fitting TRBD2. Germline CDR1 and CDR2: MGHRA and YSYEKL. This CDR3 is 19 amino acids long. Trimming at V came to 1 base and at J to 6 bases, leaving 12 bases not matched to a gene. DNA for the CDR3: TGCGCCAGCAGCCAAGGGCGATTTCTAGCGGGGGGGCGATCCGGGGAGCTGTTTTTT. Residues: CASSQGRFLAGGRSGELFF.

CDR3 loop: CASSRTSGGGDTQYF. CDR3 in DNA: TGTGCCAGCAGCCGGACTAGCGGGGGCGGAGATACGCAGTATTTT. The chain has TRBV3-1 (or the pseudogene TRBV3-2) and TRBJ2-3; 13 bases are a match to TRBD2. Germline V lookup: CDR1 LGHDT, CDR2 YNNKEL (reference sequence). The V segment lost 4 bases and the J segment 5 bases; nucleotides outside the gene matches: 3. The CDR3 length is 15 residues.

The chain couples TRBV6-5 to TRBJ2-1; 7 nucleotides match TRBD1. Germline CDR1 is MNHEY and CDR2 is SVGAGI. V shed 7 bases and J 1 base; nucleotides not matched to a gene: 4. This CDR3 is 14 amino acids long. The CDR3 coding sequence is TGTGCCAGCACAGACAGGGTTTCCTACAATGAGCAGTTCTTC. The encoded protein is CASTDRVSYNEQFF.

The chain employs TRBV4-2 and TRBJ1-3; D not certain. CDR1 is LGHNA, CDR2 YNFKEQ, per germline. V was pared by 1 base and J by 0 bases, with 10 bases between. There are 16 residues in the CDR3. The CDR3: CASSQGSASSGNTIYF. CDR3 bases: TGTGCCAGCAGCCAAGGATCAGCGAGCTCTGGAAACACCATATATTTT.

The chain joins TRBV14 to TRBJ1-3, with D possibly TRBD1 on 6 matching bases. The CDR3 is made up of 17 amino acids. Germline CDR1 reads SGHDN; CDR2 reads FVKESK. The germline V and J ends were trimmed by 0 bases and 0 bases, with 12 bases remaining between them. Here the CDR3 reads CASSQDGGPSSGNTIYF. DNA for the CDR3: TGTGCCAGCAGCCAAGACGGGGGGCCCAGCTCTGGAAACACCATATATTTT.

This chain joins TRBV14 and TRBJ2-5; TRBD1 might be the D (6 bases). Germline V gene data show CDR1 as SGHDN and CDR2 as FVKESK. V was cut by 4 bases and J by 1 base, with 7 bases left in between. CDR3 size: 13 residues. As DNA, the CDR3 is TGTGCCAGCAGCCGGGGGCTCCAAGAGACCCAGTACTTC. Translated: CASSRGLQETQYF.

The chain is built from TRBV11-2 and TRBJ2-5; TRBD2 is a possible D gene (6 bases). The V end was cut by 4 bases, the J end by 5 bases, with 8 bases between. Germline CDR1 SGHAT, CDR2 FQNNGV. The CDR3 length is 12 residues. The chain's CDR3 is CASSSEGETQYF. CDR3 DNA sequence: TGTGCCAGCAGCTCGGAGGGGGAGACCCAGTACTTC.

Comments on this clone: Other DNA sequences of this sample code for an identical CDR3. V usage is TRBV5-1 and J usage is TRBJ1-2; 11 nucleotides agree with TRBD1. Germline V gene data show CDR1 as SGHRS and CDR2 as YFSETQ. The trim removed 2 bases at V and 7 bases at J, leaving 7 bases unmatched. The CDR3 consists of 15 residues. CDR3 coding DNA: TGCGCCAGCAGCTTACGGACAGGGGGCACGGTTGGCTACACCTTC. Its translation: CASSLRTGGTVGYTF.

In regard to this clone: In the same sample, other DNA sequences code for this CDR3. CDR3 sequence (DNA): TGTGCCAGCAGCCTTGGACAGGGGGCGTACGAGCAGTACTTC. It encodes CASSLGQGAYEQYF. This rearrangement joins TRBV7-8 to TRBJ2-7, with 11 bases identical to TRBD1. J gave up 4 bases and V 5 bases, and 4 bases lay outside the gene matches. CDR3 size: 14 residues. The germline V gene has CDR1 SGHVS and CDR2 FQNEAQ.

V is TRBV5-1 and J is TRBJ2-2, with 9 bases fitting TRBD1. Germline CDR1 reads SGHRS; CDR2 reads YFSETQ. The CDR3 consists of 15 residues. The trim removed 1 base at V and 5 bases at J, leaving 3 bases unmatched. The CDR3 DNA reads as TGCGCCAGCAGCTTGAAGACAGGGGGGACCGGGGAGCTGTTTTTT. Translating gives CASSLKTGGTGELFF.

In its sample, this clone was seen once. The rearrangement uses TRBV29-1 and TRBJ2-7; 9 nucleotides align to TRBD1. The CDR3 has 12 amino acids. Per germline, CDR1 SQVTM and CDR2 ANQGSEA. The junction had 4 bases not matched to a gene; V was cut back by 8 bases and J by 2 bases. The CDR3 protein is CSIYRGPYEQYF. CDR3 nucleotide sequence: TGCAGCATTTACAGGGGGCCCTACGAGCAGTACTTC.

The J gene is TRBJ2-3, the V gene TRBV23-1, with TRBD1 as a possible D gene (5 bases). TRBV23-1 is filed as an ORF, its function uncertain. The CDR3 runs 16 residues. The V end lost 0 bases, the J end lost 0 bases, and 10 bases lay between the germline ends. The CDR3 loop is CASSQSGQVSTDTQYF. DNA for the CDR3: TGCGCCAGCAGTCAATCGGGGCAGGTTAGCACAGATACGCAGTATTTT.